This entry is about one T cell receptor beta chain. Its antigen is currently unknown. A read error may produce the germline difference seen at one junction end. TCR alpha and beta CDR3 regions were amplified from RNA using iRepertoire nested multiplex PCR. Input was roughly 100-450 ng of tissue mRNA or PBMC total RNA. MiXCR, applied by TCRdb to the multiplex PCR reads, yields one record per CDR3 protein. The sample carries 300,000 to 450,000 distinct CDR3 sequences, around 38% recorded once. This sample stems from a study of glioma-infiltrating T cells. The study, taken as a whole, reports: Gliomas, especially low-grade, showed above-expected tissue-blood divergence; non-neoplastic patients showed below.

Sequencing was done on a sample of glioma tissue, nonneoplastic brain tissue, or PBMCs (not recorded which). The clonotype comes from a human donor with low-grade glioma or glioblastoma, undergoing nonglioma brain surgery, or in good health (not recorded which).

The CDR3 region has the DNA TGTACCAGCAGTTTAGGCAGGGAGAATGGCTACACCTTC. As protein: CTSSLGRENGYTF. This chain links TRBV28 with TRBJ1-2, with D maybe TRBD1 (5 bases). Looked up from germline, CDR1 is MDHEN and CDR2 is SYDVKM. The CDR3 runs 13 residues.